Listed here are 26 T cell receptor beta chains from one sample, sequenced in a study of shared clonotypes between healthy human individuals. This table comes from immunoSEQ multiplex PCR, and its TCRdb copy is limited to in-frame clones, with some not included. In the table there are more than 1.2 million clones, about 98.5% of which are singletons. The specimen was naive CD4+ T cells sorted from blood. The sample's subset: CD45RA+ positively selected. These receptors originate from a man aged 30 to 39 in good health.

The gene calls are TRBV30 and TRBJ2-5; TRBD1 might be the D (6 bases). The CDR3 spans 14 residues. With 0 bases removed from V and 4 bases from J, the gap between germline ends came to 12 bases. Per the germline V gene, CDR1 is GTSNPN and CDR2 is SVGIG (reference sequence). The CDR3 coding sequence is TGTGCCTGGAGTGTACAGGGTGTACGAGAGACCCAGTACTTC. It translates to CAWSVQGVRETQYF.

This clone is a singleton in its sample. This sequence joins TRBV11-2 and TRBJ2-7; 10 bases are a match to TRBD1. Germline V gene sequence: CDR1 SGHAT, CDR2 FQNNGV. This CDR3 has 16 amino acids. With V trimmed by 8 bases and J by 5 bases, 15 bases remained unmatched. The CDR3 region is CASGHWRGQGSDEQYF. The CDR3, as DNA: TGTGCCAGCGGTCATTGGAGGGGACAGGGGTCCGACGAGCAGTACTTC.

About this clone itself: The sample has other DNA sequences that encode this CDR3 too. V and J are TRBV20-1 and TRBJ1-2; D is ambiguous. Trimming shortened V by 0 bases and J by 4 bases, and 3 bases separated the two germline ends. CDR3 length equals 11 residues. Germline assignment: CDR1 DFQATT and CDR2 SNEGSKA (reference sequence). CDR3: CSARDAYGYTF. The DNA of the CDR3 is TGCAGTGCTAGAGACGCCTATGGCTACACCTTC.

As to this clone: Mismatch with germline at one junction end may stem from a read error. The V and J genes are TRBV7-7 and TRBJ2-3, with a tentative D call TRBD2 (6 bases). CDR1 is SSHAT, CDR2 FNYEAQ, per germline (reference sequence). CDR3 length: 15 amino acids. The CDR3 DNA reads TGTGCTAGCAGCTTCCGCGCTAGCGCCACAGATACGCAGTATTTT. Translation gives CASSFRASATDTQYF.

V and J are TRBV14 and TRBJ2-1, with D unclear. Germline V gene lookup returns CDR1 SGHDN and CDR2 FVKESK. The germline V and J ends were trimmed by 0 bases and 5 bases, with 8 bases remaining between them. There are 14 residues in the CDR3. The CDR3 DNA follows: TGTGCCAGCAGCCAAGATCTCCTAGACAATGAGCAGTTCTTC. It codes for CASSQDLLDNEQFF.

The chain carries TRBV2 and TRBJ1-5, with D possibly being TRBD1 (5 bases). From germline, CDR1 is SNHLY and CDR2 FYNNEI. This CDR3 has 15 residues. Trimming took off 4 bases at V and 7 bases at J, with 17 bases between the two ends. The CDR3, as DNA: TGTGCCAGCAGTGTATCAGGGTTGGGGAACCAGCCCCAGCATTTT. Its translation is CASSVSGLGNQPQHF.

The CDR3 sequence: CASSLNADTQYF. The CDR3 region has the DNA TGTGCCAGCAGCCTAAATGCAGATACGCAGTATTTT. This chain uses TRBV5-4 with TRBJ2-3; no clear D. Per germline, CDR1 SGHNT and CDR2 YYREEE (reference sequence). V lost 4 bases and J 4 bases, leaving 7 bases between the germline ends. The CDR3 is 12 amino acids.

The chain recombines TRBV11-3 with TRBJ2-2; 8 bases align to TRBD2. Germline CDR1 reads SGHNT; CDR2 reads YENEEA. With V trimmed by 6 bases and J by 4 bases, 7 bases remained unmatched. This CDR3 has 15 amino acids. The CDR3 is CASSPGTSPTGELFF. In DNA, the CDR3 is TGTGCCAGCAGTCCCGGGACTAGTCCCACCGGGGAGCTGTTTTTT.

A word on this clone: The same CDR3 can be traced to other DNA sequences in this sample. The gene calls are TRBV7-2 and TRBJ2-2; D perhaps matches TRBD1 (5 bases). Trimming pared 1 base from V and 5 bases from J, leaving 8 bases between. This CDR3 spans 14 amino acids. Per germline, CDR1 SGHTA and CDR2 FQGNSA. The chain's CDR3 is CASSLGAGTGELFF. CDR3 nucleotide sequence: TGTGCCAGCAGCTTAGGGGCAGGGACCGGGGAGCTGTTTTTT.

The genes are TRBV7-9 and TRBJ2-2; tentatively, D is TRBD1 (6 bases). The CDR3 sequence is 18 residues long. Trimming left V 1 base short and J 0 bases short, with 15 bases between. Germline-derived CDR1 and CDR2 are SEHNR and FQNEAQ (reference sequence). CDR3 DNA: TGTGCCAGCAGCTTAGTCGGGCTAGGGGGACCGAACACCGGGGAGCTGTTTTTT. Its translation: CASSLVGLGGPNTGELFF.

The CDR3 sequence is CASSYSPGTSSEQYF. The CDR3 DNA is TGTGCCAGCAGTTATTCGCCCGGGACTAGTAGCGAGCAGTACTTC. The chain combines TRBV6-5 with TRBJ2-7, with TRBD2 identical over 8 bases. This CDR3 region has 15 residues. V gave up 3 bases and J gave up 6 bases; unmatched junction bases: 10. Looked up from germline, CDR1 is MNHEY and CDR2 is SVGAGI.

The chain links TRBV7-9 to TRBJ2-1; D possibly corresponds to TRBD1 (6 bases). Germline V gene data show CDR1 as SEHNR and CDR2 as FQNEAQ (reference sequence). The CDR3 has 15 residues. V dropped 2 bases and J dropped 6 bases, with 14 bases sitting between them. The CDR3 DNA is TGTGCCAGCAGCTTATCGACAGGAGGTAGCAATGAGCAGTTCTTC. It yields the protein CASSLSTGGSNEQFF.

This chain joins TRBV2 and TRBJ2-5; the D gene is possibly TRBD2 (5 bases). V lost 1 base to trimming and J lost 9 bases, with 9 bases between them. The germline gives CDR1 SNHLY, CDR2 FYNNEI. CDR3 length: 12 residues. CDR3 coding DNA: TGTGCCAGCAGTGAAGGGTACGGGGCCCAGTACTTC. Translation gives CASSEGYGAQYF.

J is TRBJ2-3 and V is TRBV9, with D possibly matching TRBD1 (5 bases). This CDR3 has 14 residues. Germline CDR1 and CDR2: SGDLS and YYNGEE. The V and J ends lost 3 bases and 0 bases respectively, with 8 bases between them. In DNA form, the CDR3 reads TGTGCCAGCAGCGACAGGCGTAGCACAGATACGCAGTATTTT. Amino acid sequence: CASSDRRSTDTQYF.

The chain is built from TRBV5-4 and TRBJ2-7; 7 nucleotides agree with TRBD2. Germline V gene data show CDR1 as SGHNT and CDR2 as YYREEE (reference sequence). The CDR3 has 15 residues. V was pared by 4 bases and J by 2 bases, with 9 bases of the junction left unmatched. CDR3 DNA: TGTGCCAGCAGCCAGGCCCCTAGCGGCGCCTACGAGCAGTACTTC. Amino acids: CASSQAPSGAYEQYF. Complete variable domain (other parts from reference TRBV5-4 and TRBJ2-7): ETGVTQSPTHLIKTRGQQVTLRCSSQSGHNTVSWYQQALGQGPQFIFQYYREEENGRGNFPPRFSGLQFPNYSSELNVNALELDDSALYLCASSQAPSGAYEQYFGPGTRLTVT.

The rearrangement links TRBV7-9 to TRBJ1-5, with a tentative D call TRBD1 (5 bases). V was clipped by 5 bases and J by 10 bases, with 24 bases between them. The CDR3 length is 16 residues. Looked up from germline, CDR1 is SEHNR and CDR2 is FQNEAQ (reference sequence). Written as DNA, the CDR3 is TGTGCCAGCAGCCATAAACCGGGACCACCTGAGGCACCCCAGCATTTT. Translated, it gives CASSHKPGPPEAPQHF. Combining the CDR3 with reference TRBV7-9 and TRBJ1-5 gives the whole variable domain DTGVSQNPRHKITKRGQNVTFRCDPISEHNRLYWYRQTLGQGPEFLTYFQNEAQLEKSRLLSDRFSAERPKGSFSTLEIQRTEQGDSAMYLCASSHKPGPPEAPQHFGDGTRLSIL.

The CDR3 nucleotides read TGTGCCAGTAGGGGACTAGCGGGAGTACCCGAGCAGTACTTC. Protein product: CASRGLAGVPEQYF. This rearrangement joins TRBV19 to TRBJ2-7; the match to TRBD2 covers 14 bases. The CDR3 is 14 amino acids. The V and J ends lost 6 bases and 6 bases, in that order; junction bases with no gene match: 4. Germline CDR1 is LNHDA and CDR2 is SQIVND (reference sequence).

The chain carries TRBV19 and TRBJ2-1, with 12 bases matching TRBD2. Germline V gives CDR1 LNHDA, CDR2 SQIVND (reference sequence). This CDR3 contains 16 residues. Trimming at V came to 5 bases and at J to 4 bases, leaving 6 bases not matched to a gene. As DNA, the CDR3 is TGTGCCAGTAGTCCTAGACTAGCGGGAGATTACAATGAGCAGTTCTTC. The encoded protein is CASSPRLAGDYNEQFF. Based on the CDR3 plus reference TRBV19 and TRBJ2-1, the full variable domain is DGGITQSPKYLFRKEGQNVTLSCEQNLNHDAMYWYRQDPGQGLRLIYYSQIVNDFQKGDIAEGYSVSREKKESFPLTVTSAQKNPTAFYLCASSPRLAGDYNEQFFGPGTRLTVL.

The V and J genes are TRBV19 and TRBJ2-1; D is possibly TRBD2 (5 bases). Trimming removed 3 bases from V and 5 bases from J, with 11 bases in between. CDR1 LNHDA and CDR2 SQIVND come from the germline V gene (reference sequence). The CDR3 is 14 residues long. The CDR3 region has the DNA TGTGCCAGTAGTATGCATCGGAGGAACAATGAGCAGTTCTTC. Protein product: CASSMHRRNNEQFF.

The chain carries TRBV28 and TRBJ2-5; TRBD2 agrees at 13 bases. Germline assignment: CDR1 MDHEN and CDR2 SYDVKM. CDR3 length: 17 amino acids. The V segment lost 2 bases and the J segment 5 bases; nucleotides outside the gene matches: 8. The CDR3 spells CASSLGRLAGGGETQYF. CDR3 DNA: TGTGCCAGCAGTTTAGGGAGACTAGCGGGAGGAGGGGAGACCCAGTACTTC. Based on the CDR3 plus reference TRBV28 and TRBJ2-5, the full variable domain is DVKVTQSSRYLVKRTGEKVFLECVQDMDHENMFWYRQDPGLGLRLIYFSYDVKMKEKGDIPEGYSVSREKKERFSLILESASTNQTSMYLCASSLGRLAGGGETQYFGPGTRLLVL.

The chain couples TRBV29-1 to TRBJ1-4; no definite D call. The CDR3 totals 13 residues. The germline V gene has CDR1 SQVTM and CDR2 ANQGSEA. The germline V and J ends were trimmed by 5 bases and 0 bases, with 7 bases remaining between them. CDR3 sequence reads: CSVLAATNEKLFF. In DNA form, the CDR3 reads TGCAGCGTTCTAGCTGCAACTAATGAAAAACTGTTTTTT.

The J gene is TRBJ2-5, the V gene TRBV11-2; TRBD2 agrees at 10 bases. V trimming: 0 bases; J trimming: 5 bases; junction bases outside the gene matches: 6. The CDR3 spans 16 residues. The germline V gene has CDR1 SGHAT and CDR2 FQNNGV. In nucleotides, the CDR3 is TGTGCCAGCAGCTTAGAGGGCCGAGCGGGAGGGGAGACCCAGTACTTC. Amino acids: CASSLEGRAGGETQYF.

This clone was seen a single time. The DNA for the CDR3 is TGTGCCAGCAGCCAAGCGGGAGGGAGCTACGAGCAGTACTTC. Translating it yields CASSQAGGSYEQYF. The chain recombines TRBV7-9 with TRBJ2-7; 10 bases map to TRBD2. The V segment lost 5 bases and the J segment 3 bases; nucleotides outside the gene matches: 4. The CDR3 extends over 14 amino acids. From germline, CDR1 is SEHNR and CDR2 FQNEAQ (reference sequence).

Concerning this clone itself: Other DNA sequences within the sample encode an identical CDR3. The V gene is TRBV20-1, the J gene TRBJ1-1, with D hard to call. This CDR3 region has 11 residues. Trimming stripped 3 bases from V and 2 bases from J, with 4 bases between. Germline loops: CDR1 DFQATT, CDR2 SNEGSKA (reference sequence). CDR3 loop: CSARGNTEAFF. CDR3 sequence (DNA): TGCAGTGCTAGGGGAAACACTGAAGCTTTCTTT.

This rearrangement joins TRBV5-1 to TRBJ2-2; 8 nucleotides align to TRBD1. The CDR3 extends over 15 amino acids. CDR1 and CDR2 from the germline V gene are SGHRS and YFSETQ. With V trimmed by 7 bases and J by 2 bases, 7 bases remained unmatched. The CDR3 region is CASVAGQANTGELFF. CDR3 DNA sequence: TGCGCCAGCGTCGCGGGACAGGCTAACACCGGGGAGCTGTTTTTT.

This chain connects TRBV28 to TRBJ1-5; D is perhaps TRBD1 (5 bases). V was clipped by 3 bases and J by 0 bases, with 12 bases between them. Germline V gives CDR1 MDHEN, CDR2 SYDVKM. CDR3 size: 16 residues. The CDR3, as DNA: TGTGCCAGCAGTTTGGCAGGGCATTATAGCAATCAGCCCCAGCATTTT. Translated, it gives CASSLAGHYSNQPQHF.